Given below is one T cell receptor (beta chain) in context. Sequencing used immunoSEQ multiplex PCR; TCRdb keeps in-frame clones, though not all of them. The sample has tens of thousands of clones, more than 90% seen once; the top ten hold around 0.39%. Seattle enrolled patients during active infection and tracked them longitudinally. This entry is derived from a study of blood T cell repertoires in COVID-19. Across the whole study: The analysed material was cDNA or gDNA that came from T cells, B-cell-depleted T cells, or PBMCs.

The sequence was obtained from a man between 45 and 60 years old with COVID-19, enrolled during active disease. Input material: peripheral blood.

The CDR3 DNA follows: TGTGCCAGCTCACCGGAGAGGGTCTCCTATGGCTACACCTTC. Translated, it gives CASSPERVSYGYTF. The chain carries TRBV18 and TRBJ1-2; D is undetermined. Germline V gene sequence: CDR1 KGHSH, CDR2 LQKENI. The V and J ends lost 3 bases and 4 bases respectively, with 12 bases between them. The CDR3 extends over 14 amino acids.